Sequencing of this TCR beta chain was carried out in a study of shared clonotypes between healthy human individuals. The overall study: Donors had three CD4 naive, three CD4 memory, two CD8 naive and one CD8 memory plate apiece. Study findings and constraints: Naive subsets usually exceeded memory subsets in estimated richness. Large sequencing depth failed to make sorted-subset sequencing complete, rarefaction showed.

CD45RO-negative, CCR7-positively selected cells formed the naive CD8 fraction, excluding terminally differentiated effector memory CD45RA+ cells. Sequencing used immunoSEQ multiplex PCR; TCRdb keeps in-frame clones, though not all of them. Here the sample spans some 800,000 clones, about 92% being singletons. With regard to this clone: Its antigen is as yet unknown.

The sequence was collected from a man aged 25 to 40 in good health. The sequencing sample was made of naive CD8+ T cells sorted from blood.

The CDR3: CASSLNLEINYGYTF. The CDR3 DNA sequence: TGTGCCAGCAGCTTAAATCTCGAGATCAACTATGGCTACACCTTC. The chain joins TRBV7-9 to TRBJ1-2; the D is unclear. This CDR3 spans 15 amino acids. V was pared by 2 bases and J by 2 bases, with 12 bases between. Germline lookup yields CDR1 SEHNR and CDR2 FQNEAQ (reference sequence).